This T cell receptor (beta chain) derives from a study of cytomegalovirus exposure and HLA in healthy donors. Amplification used 60 Vbeta primers and 13 Jbeta primers. Sequenced by immunoSEQ multiplex PCR; TCRdb stores in-frame clones only, minus some. Among approximately 200,000 clones listed, over 60% were seen once. Healthy bone marrow donors made up the donor group. Germline V gene data show CDR1 as MNHNS and CDR2 as SASEGT. This CDR3 contains 13 residues. V was cut by 1 base and J by 6 bases, with 7 bases left in between. The gene calls are TRBV6-1 and TRBJ1-5; D is unclear. The TCR sequence derives from a man in his forties in good health and CMV-seronegative. Source material: PBMCs. The CDR3 loop is CASSEVSSQPQHF. The CDR3 nucleotides read TGTGCCAGCAGTGAAGTTTCCAGTCAGCCCCAGCATTTT.